What follows are 13 T cell receptor beta chains derived from one specimen sequenced in a study of blood T cell repertoires in COVID-19 (dated by TCRdb to 2019 to 2021). The protocol used for the library was the immunoSEQ multiplex PCR assay. Imported from immuneACCESS, the table was reduced by TCRdb to in-frame sequences with V and J called. These copies leave out some clones; in studies compared against another copy, an unresolved V gene accounts for under half, and the cause of the remainder is not known. Within this sample are over 200,000 clones, with about nine tenths of them counted one time only. The ten largest account for less than 3% of the sample. The sample was peripheral blood. The receptors derive from a woman in her sixties or seventies with acute or convalescent COVID-19.

The sample holds one count of this clone. V is TRBV10-2 and J is TRBJ1-1; 10 bases map to TRBD1. Per germline, CDR1 WSHSY and CDR2 SAAADI. Trimming took 4 bases from V and 0 from J; bases not matched to a gene: 5. CDR3 length: 16 residues. The CDR3 reads CASSVRTGGMNTEAFF. In DNA form, the CDR3 reads TGCGCCAGCAGTGTAAGGACAGGGGGAATGAACACTGAAGCTTTCTTT.

J is TRBJ2-7 and V is TRBV10-3; 9 bases match TRBD2. This CDR3 has 13 amino acids. Germline values: CDR1 ENHRY, CDR2 SYGVKD. V lost 8 bases to trimming and J lost 4 bases; unmatched junction nucleotides: 6. The CDR3 spells CAIARLAGYEQYF. CDR3 coding DNA: TGTGCCATCGCAAGGCTAGCGGGATACGAGCAGTACTTC.

The chain has TRBV29-1 and TRBJ1-5, with a weak D call TRBD1 (5 bases). There are 13 residues in the CDR3. The V gene's germline CDR1 is SQVTM and CDR2 ANQGSEA. The V end lost 6 bases, the J end lost 0 bases, and 9 bases lay between the germline ends. CDR3 sequence: CSVTDHSNQPQHF. The CDR3 nucleotides are TGCAGCGTGACAGATCATAGCAATCAGCCCCAGCATTTT.

The rearrangement joins TRBV3-1 (or the pseudogene TRBV3-2) to TRBJ1-6; D remains unclear. V dropped 3 bases and J dropped 9 bases, with 12 bases sitting between them. Germline V gene data show CDR1 as LGHDT and CDR2 as YNNKEL (reference sequence). The CDR3 is made up of 14 amino acids. Here the CDR3 reads CASSHSIGASPLHF. The CDR3, as DNA: TGTGCCAGCAGCCATAGTATCGGAGCTTCACCCCTCCACTTT.

The chain recombines TRBV19 with TRBJ1-5; weak D call: TRBD1 (6 bases). V was trimmed by 6 bases and J by 5 bases, leaving 14 bases between them. The CDR3 consists of 14 residues. The germline V gene encodes CDR1 LNHDA and CDR2 SQIVND (reference sequence). The CDR3 region has the DNA TGTGCCAGTAGCCCGACAGGCGCCGATCAGCCCCAGCATTTT. Protein: CASSPTGADQPQHF.

The chain uses TRBV19 and TRBJ1-3, with D possibly matching TRBD1 (5 bases). With 11 bases removed from V and 3 bases from J, the gap between germline ends came to 20 bases. The CDR3 is 15 residues long. Germline values: CDR1 LNHDA, CDR2 SQIVND (reference sequence). The CDR3 spells CAPEWGGSCGNTIYF. The CDR3 region has the DNA TGTGCCCCCGAGTGGGGGGGGTCTTGTGGAAACACCATATATTTT.

The chain has TRBV7-2 and TRBJ2-6, with D possibly being TRBD2 (5 bases). The CDR3 sequence is 15 residues long. Germline V lookup: CDR1 SGHTA, CDR2 FQGNSA. V shed 5 bases and J shed 2 bases, with 10 bases lying between them. The CDR3 region is CASSVFGTGANVLTF. DNA for the CDR3: TGTGCCAGCAGCGTATTCGGGACTGGGGCCAACGTCCTGACTTTC.

The chain links TRBV4-1 to TRBJ1-1; 7 bases align to TRBD1. The CDR3 consists of 18 residues. Unmatched junction bases numbered 12, after V lost 1 base and J lost 1 base. CDR1 and CDR2 from the germline V gene are MGHRA and YSYEKL. CDR3 residues: CASSQGGRQGLGNTEAFF. Written as DNA, the CDR3 is TGCGCCAGCAGCCAAGGGGGACGACAGGGTTTGGGGAACACTGAAGCTTTCTTT.

The chain carries TRBV6-5 and TRBJ2-2; D remains unclear. The CDR3 runs 13 residues. Trimming took off 5 bases at V and 0 bases at J, with 4 bases between the two ends. Germline loops: CDR1 MNHEY, CDR2 SVGAGI. CDR3 nucleotides: TGTGCCAGCAGTCTCGCGAACACCGGGGAGCTGTTTTTT. This codes for CASSLANTGELFF.

The chain links TRBV18 to TRBJ1-5; D unclear. CDR3 length: 13 amino acids. Trimming took off 2 bases at V and 7 bases at J, with 9 bases between the two ends. Germline assignment: CDR1 KGHSH and CDR2 LQKENI. CDR3 in amino acids: CASSPAPGQPQHF. CDR3 DNA: TGTGCCAGCTCACCAGCCCCTGGCCAGCCCCAGCATTTT.

J is TRBJ1-5 and V is TRBV30, with D hard to call. V lost 2 bases to trimming and J lost 7 bases, with 15 bases between them. CDR3 length: 14 amino acids. Germline V gene sequence: CDR1 GTSNPN, CDR2 SVGIG (reference sequence). The CDR3 is CAWSKRASGQPQHF. Written as DNA, the CDR3 is TGTGCCTGGAGTAAGAGGGCCTCGGGACAGCCCCAGCATTTT.

J is TRBJ2-7 and V is TRBV27; TRBD2 matches 7 bases. The CDR3 extends over 15 amino acids. Germline loops: CDR1 MNHEY, CDR2 SMNVEV (reference sequence). Unmatched junction bases numbered 11, after V lost 4 bases and J lost 5 bases. DNA for the CDR3: TGTGCCAGCAGTTCTGTGGGACTACGGGGTAACGAGCAGTACTTC. It codes for CASSSVGLRGNEQYF.

The V gene is TRBV28, the J gene TRBJ2-7, with 11 nucleotides matching TRBD2. The CDR3 length is 15 residues. The germline V gene has CDR1 MDHEN and CDR2 SYDVKM. J gave up 1 base and V 3 bases, and 2 bases lay outside the gene matches. CDR3 in DNA: TGTGCCAGCAGTTTTACTAGCGGGAGATCCTACGAGCAGTACTTC. Translating gives CASSFTSGRSYEQYF.